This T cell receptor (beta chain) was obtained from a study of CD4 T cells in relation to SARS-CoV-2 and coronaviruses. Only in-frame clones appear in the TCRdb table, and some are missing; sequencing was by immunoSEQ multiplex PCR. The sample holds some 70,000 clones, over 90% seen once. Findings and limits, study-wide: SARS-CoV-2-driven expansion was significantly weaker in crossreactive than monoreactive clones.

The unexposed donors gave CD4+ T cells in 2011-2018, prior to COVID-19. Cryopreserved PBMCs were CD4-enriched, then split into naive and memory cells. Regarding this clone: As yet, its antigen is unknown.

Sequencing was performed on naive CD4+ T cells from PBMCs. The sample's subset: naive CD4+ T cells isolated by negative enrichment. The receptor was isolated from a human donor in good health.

The CDR3 DNA reads as TGTGCCAGCAGTCTCTCCCTGGATTCGAGCTCCTATAATTCACCCCTCCACTTT. Its protein product is CASSLSLDSSSYNSPLHF. V is TRBV6-2 or TRBV6-3 and J is TRBJ1-6; D is unclear. Trimming left V 5 bases short and J 0 bases short, with 17 bases between. The germline CDR1 and CDR2 sequences are MNHEY and SVGEGT. The length of the CDR3 is 18 residues.